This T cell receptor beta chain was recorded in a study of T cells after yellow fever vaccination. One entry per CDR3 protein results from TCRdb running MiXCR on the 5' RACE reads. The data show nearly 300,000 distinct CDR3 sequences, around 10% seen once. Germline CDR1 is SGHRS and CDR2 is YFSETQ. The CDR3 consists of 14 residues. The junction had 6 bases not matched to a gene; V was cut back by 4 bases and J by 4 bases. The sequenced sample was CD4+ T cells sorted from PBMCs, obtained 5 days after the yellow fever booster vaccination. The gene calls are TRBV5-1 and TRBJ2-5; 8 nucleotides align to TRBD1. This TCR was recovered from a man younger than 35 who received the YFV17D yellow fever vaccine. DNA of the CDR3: TGCGCCAGCAGCACCATGACAGGGGTAGAGACCCAGTACTTC. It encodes CASSTMTGVETQYF.